This TCR beta chain is from a study of cytomegalovirus exposure and HLA in healthy donors. TCRdb keeps only in-frame clones here, not all; method: immunoSEQ multiplex PCR. The sample has approximately 260,000 clones; approximately 83% are singletons. Comments on this clone: Its antigen is still unknown.

Whole-study results and caveats: The authors confirmed in vitro that a few CMV-associated chains were specific for CMV antigens. TCR clusters originating in the first cohort tended to co-occur in the roughly 130 validation repertoires, according to a later analysis.

The CDR3 is made up of 14 amino acids. V lost 5 bases to trimming and J lost 8 bases, with 19 bases between them. Germline V gene sequence: CDR1 SGHNT, CDR2 YENEEA. The sample comprised PBMCs. The chain joins TRBV11-3 to TRBJ2-7; TRBD1 is a possible D gene (6 bases). This sequence originates from a woman between 18 and 30 years old in good health and CMV-seronegative. Here the CDR3 reads CASSTQGSPRQQYF. CDR3 nucleotides: TGTGCCAGCAGCACCCAGGGGAGCCCCCGCCAGCAGTACTTC.